This TCR beta chain was observed in a study of blood T cell repertoires in COVID-19. In the study overall: Researchers got acute and convalescent COVID-19 samples from the United States, Italy and Spain.

The Seattle patients joined while their infection was active and were tracked longitudinally afterward. Some clones are missing from TCRdb's copy, which holds only in-frame ones; the method was immunoSEQ multiplex PCR. Of hundreds of thousands of clones in the sample, 75% to 90% were seen once. The sequence was collected from a woman aged 60-75 years with COVID-19, enrolled during active disease. The material sequenced was peripheral blood.

The CDR3 loop reads CASPLADTLYTEAFF. As DNA, the CDR3 is TGTGCCAGCCCCCTGGCGGACACGTTATACACTGAAGCTTTCTTT. The chain couples TRBV6-5 to TRBJ1-1; possible D gene TRBD1, 5 bases. Trimming left V 8 bases short and J 3 bases short, with 19 bases between. Germline V gene sequence: CDR1 MNHEY, CDR2 SVGAGI. This CDR3 comprises 15 residues.